The present T cell receptor beta chain was sequenced within a study of beta chain features in type 1 diabetes. The germline V gene has CDR1 MNHEY and CDR2 SVGAGI. The CDR3 has 11 amino acids. Trimming took off 7 bases at V and 10 bases at J, with 11 bases between the two ends. Sequenced material consisted of expressed TCRB transcripts (all of the isolated RNA was reverse transcribed). The repertoire was sequenced with immunoSEQ multiplex PCR; TCRdb's copy has only in-frame clones and lacks some. The sample includes under 300,000 clones, 25% to 35% seen only once; the top ten take approximately 4%. Sequencing was done on a sample of central memory CD4+ T cells from blood. This TCR was recovered from a man younger than 40 in good health. The gene calls are TRBV6-5 and TRBJ2-1; TRBD1 or TRBD2 may be the D gene (7 bases each). As DNA, the CDR3 is TGTGCCAGCACCCAGGGGGGGGAGCAGTTCTTC. It translates to CASTQGGEQFF.